The present entry profiles one T cell receptor (beta chain) with its context. There is no known antigen for this receptor. One base away there is no much larger clone; base qualities are not given. The sample carries other DNA sequences with the same CDR3. Genomic DNA was extracted from sorted cells for sequencing of the TCRbeta CDR3 region. The immunoSEQ Assay was used to sequence the TCRbeta CDR3 regions. TCRdb holds this immuneACCESS table with in-frame rearrangements only. Some clones are missing; in checked studies, unresolved V genes explain under half, and the rest has no known cause. This sample holds tens of thousands of clones; around 86% were observed only once. In total, the top ten clones hold around 0.26% of the sample. The trial excluded patients who had a history of autoimmune disease or were on systemic immunosuppression. Peripheral blood for TCR sequencing was collected from all dose cohorts at baseline, on cycle 4 day 1, and on cycle 7 day 1. The samples were taken from a phase I, first-in-human, multicenter, open-label dose-escalation trial of ivuxolimab. Adults with locally advanced or metastatic head and neck squamous cell, hepatocellular, melanoma or renal cell carcinoma were enrolled in the trial. CD4+ and CD8+ T cells were sorted separately from peripheral blood before TCR sequencing.

This sample stems from a study of OX40 agonist ivuxolimab in advanced cancers. About the full investigation: Ivuxolimab, which targeted the costimulatory receptor OX40 (CD134), was an agonistic, fully human IgG2 monoclonal antibody. Intravenous ivuxolimab was administered to patients every 2 weeks at six dose levels: 0.01, 0.1, 0.3, 1.5, 3 and 10 mg/kg. Of the 50 to 55 dose-escalation patients, hepatocellular carcinoma was present in 19, melanoma in some 15, renal cell carcinoma in 9 and head and neck cancer in 9. The dose-escalation cohort was about 86% male with a mean age of about 58 years, ranging from roughly 20 to 85. Patients were allowed to have had prior anti-PD-1, anti-PD-L1 or anti-CTLA-4 therapy, and approximately 40% of the dose-escalation patients had previously received checkpoint inhibitors. Three dose-escalation patients achieved partial responses, one with hepatocellular carcinoma and two with cutaneous melanoma. Peripheral TCRbeta sequencing aimed to test whether ivuxolimab altered TCR sequence diversity and caused clonal T-cell expansion. The paper describes the monotherapy dose-escalation part (N = 52 patients) of the phase I trial of ivuxolimab. The paper's findings and limits, for the study overall: At doses of 0.1 to 3.0 mg/kg, clonal expansion of both CD4+ and CD8+ blood T cells was observed from baseline to week 6. The antigen specificity of the clonally expanded peripheral T cells was not determined. Low levels of normalized T-cell clonal expansion were also seen in some patients who did not respond. On average, CD8+ T cells showed more expanded clones than CD4+ T cells after ivuxolimab. Partial responders in the 0.1-3.0 mg/kg groups had among the lowest normalized peripheral clonal expansion, especially among CD8+ T cells.

Trimming takes 3 bases off V and 0 bases off J; junction bases not matched to a gene: 2. The germline V gene provides CDR1 SGHRS and CDR2 YFSETQ. The CDR3 has 14 amino acids, counting the end cysteine and phenylalanine. Left in the record is the CDR3 DNA by itself, 42 bases read in frame from the first base. The chain is made from TRBV5-1 and TRBJ1-1; 7 nucleotides in the junction match TRBD1. The sample consisted of CD4+ or CD8+ T cells sorted from blood, taken in a trial of the OX40 agonist ivuxolimab. The sequence came from an adult with an advanced solid tumor such as melanoma, head and neck, liver or kidney cancer. At the DNA level, the sequence is TGCGCCAGCAGCTCGGGACAGCTGAACACTGAAGCTTTCTTT. This yields the protein CASSSGQLNTEAFF.